A selection of T cell receptor beta chains follows, all from one sample in a study of cytomegalovirus exposure and HLA in healthy donors. Clones were sequenced by immunoSEQ multiplex PCR, and TCRdb holds only the in-frame ones, with some missing. Among fewer than 150,000 clones listed, around 75% were seen once. Sequenced: PBMCs. The receptors derive from a man aged 25-40 years in good health and CMV-seronegative. The CDR3 runs from the conserved cysteine through the conserved F or W. The order of the fields is J gene, clone size, D gene, V gene, CDR3 protein, CDR3 DNA. A D gene is named only where the DNA matches it firmly. A row's size may be missing; if present it is once, few, many or a size class.

TRBJ1-2 | - | - | TRBV9 | CASSAQGSVGYTF | TGTGCCAGCAGCGCACAGGGATCGGTTGGCTACACCTTC
TRBJ1-5 | - | - | TRBV4-3 | CASSQDIKGDQPQHF | TGCGCCAGCAGCCAGGATATAAAAGGAGATCAGCCCCAGCATTTT
TRBJ1-2 | once | TRBD1 | TRBV6-1 | CASSRAGGVNYGYTF | TGTGCCAGCAGTAGAGCAGGGGGCGTGAACTATGGCTACACCTTC
TRBJ2-7 | few | - | TRBV6-5 | CASSYGGVYEQYF | TGTGCCAGCAGTTACGGCGGGGTCTACGAGCAGTACTTC
TRBJ2-7 | once | - | TRBV13 | CASSPAGTENYEQYF | TGTGCCAGCAGCCCCGCCGGGACTGAGAACTACGAGCAGTACTTC
TRBJ2-1 | few | TRBD1 | TRBV5-1 | CASSSRQGVDNEQFF | TGCGCCAGCAGCTCAAGACAGGGGGTCGACAATGAGCAGTTCTTC
TRBJ2-5 | - | TRBD2 | TRBV7-3 | CASSLASSSGRELYF | TGTGCCAGCAGCTTAGCCTCATCTAGCGGGAGGGAACTATACTTC
TRBJ1-1 | - | - | TRBV2 | CASIWQISEAFF | TGTGCCAGCATTTGGCAGATCTCTGAAGCTTTCTTT
TRBJ2-7 | - | TRBD1 | TRBV18 | CASSPDRAKDEQYF | TGTGCCAGCTCCCCGGACAGGGCGAAAGACGAGCAGTACTTC
TRBJ2-5 | - | TRBD2 | TRBV7-2 | CASLRLAGSETQYF | TGTGCCAGCCTCCGACTAGCGGGGTCGGAGACCCAGTACTTC
TRBJ2-3 | - | TRBD2 | TRBV2 | CASRARLAGTDTQYF | TGTGCCAGCAGGGCTCGACTAGCGGGGACAGATACGCAGTATTTT
TRBJ2-2 | - | TRBD1 | TRBV2 | CATFRGDRSPTGELFF | TGTGCCACTTTTCGAGGGGACAGAAGTCCTACCGGGGAGCTGTTTTTT
TRBJ1-6 | - | TRBD1 | TRBV6-5 | CASNPGQGTSPLHF | TGTGCCAGCAACCCGGGACAGGGGACTTCACCCCTCCACTTT
TRBJ2-7 | once | - | TRBV7-9 | CASSLLGGGAYEQYF | TGTGCCAGCAGCTTATTAGGAGGAGGCGCGTACGAGCAGTACTTC
TRBJ2-5 | few | - | TRBV6-1 | CASRERKYQETQYF | TGTGCCAGCAGGGAGCGGAAGTACCAAGAGACCCAGTACTTC
TRBJ2-5 | - | TRBD1 | TRBV7-9 | CASSLGRTGFETQYF | TGTGCCAGCAGCTTAGGAAGGACAGGGTTTGAGACCCAGTACTTC
TRBJ2-5 | - | - | TRBV7-2 | CASSFASQETQYF | TGTGCCAGCAGCTTCGCCAGTCAAGAGACCCAGTACTTC
TRBJ1-4 | - | - | TRBV10-3 | CAISEQNEKLFF | TGTGCCATCAGTGAGCAGAACGAAAAACTGTTTTTT
TRBJ2-7 | - | - | TRBV11-2 | CASSLAGGANEQYF | TGTGCCAGCAGCTTAGCTGGGGGCGCTAACGAGCAGTACTTC
TRBJ1-1 | - | - | TRBV21-1 | CASNRGRRNTEAFF | TGTGCCAGTAACAGGGGGAGAAGAAACACTGAAGCTTTCTTT
TRBJ2-7 | few | TRBD1 | TRBV13 | CASSLGQATHEQYF | TGTGCCAGCAGCCTAGGACAGGCCACCCACGAGCAGTACTTC
TRBJ2-3 | - | TRBD1 | TRBV5-6 | CASSWAGTGVSDTQYF | TGTGCCAGCAGCTGGGCCGGGACAGGGGTTTCAGATACGCAGTATTTT
TRBJ1-1 | - | - | TRBV5-5 | CASSLRENTEAFF | TGTGCCAGCAGCTTGAGAGAGAACACTGAAGCTTTCTTT
TRBJ1-2 | - | - | TRBV23-1 | CASSQGFGRRSGYTF | TGCGCCAGCAGTCAAGGATTTGGTAGGAGGAGTGGCTACACCTTC
TRBJ2-7 | once | TRBD2 | TRBV6-1 | CASRTLAGIYEQYF | TGTGCCAGCAGAACCCTAGCGGGGATCTACGAGCAGTACTTC
TRBJ2-7 | - | - | TRBV18 | CASSPAGQRYEQYF | TGTGCCAGCTCACCAGCGGGACAGCGCTACGAGCAGTACTTC
TRBJ2-7 | - | TRBD2 | TRBV10-3 | CAISELRERQYF | TGTGCCATCAGTGAGTTGCGGGAGAGGCAGTACTTC
TRBJ2-3 | few | TRBD2 | TRBV5-1 | CASSPGTSGDFTDTQYF | TGCGCCAGCAGCCCGGGGACTAGCGGGGATTTCACAGATACGCAGTATTTT
TRBJ1-3 | few | - | TRBV7-2 | CASSLARGGRGGNTIYF | TGTGCCAGCAGCTTAGCTCGCGGGGGGCGTGGTGGAAACACCATATATTTT
TRBJ2-7 | few | - | TRBV29-1 | CSVVGWGYSYEQYF | TGCAGCGTTGTGGGCTGGGGCTACTCCTACGAGCAGTACTTC
TRBJ2-5 | few | TRBD1 | TRBV7-9 | CASSLVTGEEETQYF | TGTGCCAGCAGCTTAGTTACAGGGGAAGAAGAGACCCAGTACTTC
TRBJ2-5 | - | TRBD1 | TRBV5-1 | CASSLRGQGRETQYF | TGCGCCAGCAGCCTCCGCGGACAGGGCCGGGAGACCCAGTACTTC
TRBJ2-7 | - | - | TRBV5-1 | CASSLAVGSITYEQYF | TGCGCCAGCAGCTTGGCGGTCGGGAGTATAACCTACGAGCAGTACTTC
TRBJ2-3 | few | - | TRBV7-6 | CASRRKSGTDTQYF | TGTGCCAGCAGGCGTAAGTCTGGCACAGATACGCAGTATTTT
TRBJ2-3 | few | - | TRBV7-2 | CASSSKQVPDTQYF | TGTGCCAGCAGCTCCAAACAGGTTCCAGATACGCAGTATTTT
TRBJ1-4 | - | - | TRBV5-1 | CASSLGQSNEKLFF | TGCGCCAGCAGCTTGGGACAGTCAAATGAAAAACTGTTTTTT
TRBJ2-7 | - | TRBD1 | TRBV2 | CAMGGQVSYEQYF | TGTGCCATGGGGGGACAGGTTTCCTACGAGCAGTACTTC
TRBJ2-7 | - | - | TRBV6-5 | CASSYSGRDEQYF | TGTGCCAGCAGTTACTCAGGGCGGGACGAGCAGTACTTC
TRBJ2-3 | - | TRBD2 | TRBV19 | CASLDLAGGPADTQYF | TGTGCCAGCCTTGATCTAGCGGGAGGGCCCGCAGATACGCAGTATTTT
TRBJ2-7 | - | TRBD1 | TRBV9 | CASTTGTDSYEQYF | TGTGCCAGCACAACCGGGACAGACTCCTACGAGCAGTACTTC
TRBJ2-5 | - | TRBD1 | TRBV30 | CAWAGTGEETQYF | TGTGCCTGGGCCGGGACAGGGGAAGAGACCCAGTACTTC
TRBJ2-7 | once | TRBD1 | TRBV7-2 | CASKSGQGGYEQYF | TGTGCCAGCAAATCGGGACAGGGGGGCTACGAGCAGTACTTC
TRBJ1-4 | - | - | TRBV7-9 | CASSLGGQKLFF | TGTGCCAGCAGCTTAGGGGGCCAAAAACTGTTTTTT
TRBJ2-7 | - | TRBD1 | TRBV6-5 | CASSSPRDRGSYEQYF | TGTGCCAGCAGTTCACCCCGGGACAGGGGATCCTACGAGCAGTACTTC
TRBJ2-7 | - | TRBD1 | TRBV6-6 | CASSSQGAYEQYF | TGTGCCAGCAGTTCACAGGGGGCCTACGAGCAGTACTTC
TRBJ2-7 | - | TRBD2 | TRBV4-1 | CASSQGLLAAPQLTRWQYF | TGCGCCAGCAGCCAAGGTTTACTAGCGGCCCCCCAATTAACCCGGTGGCAGTACTTC
TRBJ1-4 | - | TRBD1 | TRBV2 | CASAPGTGVEKLFF | TGTGCCAGCGCACCAGGGACAGGGGTCGAAAAACTGTTTTTT
TRBJ1-2 | - | - | TRBV27 | CASRRAGSYGYTF | TGTGCCAGCAGAAGGGCAGGGTCATATGGCTACACCTTC
TRBJ2-1 | - | - | TRBV5-1 | CASSLGQSRGGREQFF | TGCGCCAGCAGCTTGGGTCAAAGTCGGGGAGGCCGTGAGCAGTTCTTC
TRBJ2-7 | few | TRBD1 | TRBV2 | CASRGGQGYTYEQYF | TGTGCCAGCAGAGGGGGACAGGGATATACCTACGAGCAGTACTTC
TRBJ2-3 | few | - | TRBV2 | CASNNAGTDTQYF | TGTGCCAGCAATAACGCTGGGACTGATACGCAGTATTTT
TRBJ2-1 | few | TRBD1 | TRBV7-2 | CASSIGQGAYNEQFF | TGTGCCAGCAGCATAGGACAGGGAGCCTACAATGAGCAGTTCTTC
TRBJ1-1 | - | - | TRBV7-3 | CASSLSQGMNTEAFF | TGTGCCAGCAGCTTAAGTCAGGGGATGAACACTGAAGCTTTCTTT
TRBJ2-3 | - | TRBD2 | TRBV5-1 | CASRGDSGIVTGPDTQYF | TGCGCCAGCAGGGGTGATAGCGGGATTGTGACGGGCCCAGATACGCAGTATTTT